The 28 T cell receptor beta chains below come from one sample, sequenced in a study of T cell responses to AZD1222 COVID-19 vaccine. Measured with immunoSEQ multiplex PCR; TCRdb has only the in-frame clones, and not every one. Of more than 85,000 clones listed, nearly 90% are singletons. Source: peripheral blood, taken on day 0 of AZD1222 vaccination. The receptors here all came from an adult in good health.

The J gene is TRBJ1-5, the V gene TRBV2; 7 bases agree with TRBD1. The CDR3 extends over 17 amino acids. The germline V gene has CDR1 SNHLY and CDR2 FYNNEI. Trimming removed 4 bases from V and 6 bases from J; junction bases left unmatched: 15. The CDR3 DNA sequence: TGTGCCAGCAGTGCTTCTTTTAGACAGGGTCGCGTTCAGCCCCAGCATTTT. Protein sequence: CASSASFRQGRVQPQHF. Supplemented by reference TRBV2 and TRBJ1-5, the full variable domain reads EPEVTQTPSHQVTQMGQEVILRCVPISNHLYFYWYRQILGQKVEFLVSFYNNEISEKSEIFDDQFSVERPDGSNFTLKIRSTKLEDSAMYFCASSASFRQGRVQPQHFGDGTRLSIL.

This clone was recorded only once. This same CDR3 is encoded by further DNA sequences in the sample. The chain carries TRBV19 and TRBJ2-7; 8 bases align to TRBD1. Germline trimming cut 2 bases from V and 2 bases from J; bases unmatched to any gene: 2. There are 14 residues in the CDR3. Germline CDR1 and CDR2: LNHDA and SQIVND (reference sequence). CDR3 residues: CASSIRDRPYEQYF. The DNA of the CDR3 is TGTGCCAGTAGTATAAGGGACAGGCCCTACGAGCAGTACTTC.

The rearrangement uses TRBV2 and TRBJ2-3; D gene unclear. The germline V gene has CDR1 SNHLY and CDR2 FYNNEI. Trimming took off 4 bases at V and 0 bases at J, with 11 bases between the two ends. This CDR3 contains 15 residues. The CDR3 sequence: CASSARVDSTDTQYF. The CDR3 nucleotides are TGTGCCAGCAGTGCCCGGGTAGACAGCACAGATACGCAGTATTTT.

The table lists this clone with a count of one. The rearrangement links TRBV24-1 to TRBJ2-1, with 11 bases fitting TRBD2. The CDR3 runs to 16 residues. J gave up 10 bases and V 3 bases, and 10 bases lay outside the gene matches. Germline CDR1 reads KGHDR; CDR2 reads SFDVKD. The CDR3 is CATSDTLAGEFFEQFF. As DNA, the CDR3 is TGTGCCACCAGTGATACACTAGCGGGAGAATTTTTCGAGCAGTTCTTC.

The chain joins TRBV6-2 or TRBV6-3 to TRBJ1-2; D is undetermined. Between the trimmed V and J ends, which lost 2 bases and 5 bases, there was a span of 6 bases. CDR1 is MNHEY and CDR2 is SVGEGT in the germline V gene. This CDR3 region has 12 residues. CDR3 in DNA: TGTGCCAGCAGTTACCTCCGGTATGGCTACACCTTC. Translation: CASSYLRYGYTF.

This chain joins TRBV7-6 and TRBJ2-1; D tentatively fits TRBD1 or TRBD2 (6 bases each). Germline V gene sequence: CDR1 SGHVS, CDR2 FNYEAQ. The V end was cut by 10 bases, the J end by 4 bases, with 11 bases between. There are 12 residues in the CDR3. CDR3 nucleotides: TGTGCCAACCTAGGGGGGTACAATGAGCAGTTCTTC. It yields the protein CANLGGYNEQFF.

Only one count was recorded for this clone. This chain links TRBV19 with TRBJ1-2, with D perhaps matching TRBD1 (5 bases). The V end was cut by 5 bases, the J end by 1 base, with 14 bases between. The CDR3 has 15 amino acids. Germline CDR1 is LNHDA and CDR2 is SQIVND (reference sequence). The CDR3 DNA reads as TGTGCCAGTAGTTTTCGACAGAGTGATAACTATGGCTACACCTTC. It yields the protein CASSFRQSDNYGYTF.

About this clone: Other DNA variants within this sample encode the same CDR3. The chain carries TRBV11-2 and TRBJ1-2; 10 nucleotides match TRBD1. The CDR3 is 13 amino acids. Looked up from germline, CDR1 is SGHAT and CDR2 is FQNNGV. With V trimmed by 3 bases and J by 5 bases, 0 bases remained unmatched. The DNA of the CDR3 is TGTGCCAGCAGCTTGGGACAGGGGTATGGCTACACCTTC. Translating it yields CASSLGQGYGYTF.

This clone has a single count. This chain connects TRBV5-1 to TRBJ2-3, with D possibly TRBD2 on 5 matching bases. The CDR3 length is 13 residues. Trimming took 1 base from V and 5 from J, leaving 8 bases between them. CDR1 and CDR2 from the germline V gene are SGHRS and YFSETQ. In nucleotides, the CDR3 is TGCGCCAGCAGCTTGAGGAGCGGAGATACGCAGTATTTT. This encodes CASSLRSGDTQYF.

The rearrangement joins TRBV28 to TRBJ2-7; D gene ambiguous. The germline V and J ends were trimmed by 2 bases and 1 base, with 6 bases remaining between them. This CDR3 has 13 residues. Germline CDR1 is MDHEN and CDR2 is SYDVKM. The CDR3 loop reads CASSLVVSYEQYF. As DNA, the CDR3 is TGTGCCAGCAGTTTAGTCGTTTCCTACGAGCAGTACTTC.

The CDR3 region has the DNA TGTGCCAGCACGACCACGTACTGGGGAAATAGCAATCAGCCCCAGCATTTT. It encodes CASTTTYWGNSNQPQHF. The chain carries TRBV28 and TRBJ1-5, with unresolved D. Germline CDR1 is MDHEN and CDR2 is SYDVKM. Trimming took off 7 bases at V and 0 bases at J, with 19 bases between the two ends. The CDR3 covers 17 residues.

This chain connects TRBV2 to TRBJ1-1; D gene uncertain. The CDR3 extends over 14 amino acids. The ends were cut back, 7 bases at V and 4 bases at J, with 16 bases in the middle. Germline CDR1 and CDR2: SNHLY and FYNNEI. CDR3 loop: CASMNRRLATEAFF. The CDR3 region has the DNA TGTGCCAGCATGAACCGCCGCTTAGCCACTGAAGCTTTCTTT.

The rearrangement uses TRBV19 and TRBJ1-1; a possible D gene is TRBD1 (5 bases). This CDR3 region has 14 residues. Trimming pared 10 bases from V and 3 bases from J, leaving 18 bases between. Germline values: CDR1 LNHDA, CDR2 SQIVND (reference sequence). CDR3 sequence (DNA): TGTGCCACAACATTAGGGGTGCGGCACACTGAAGCTTTCTTT. Protein product: CATTLGVRHTEAFF.

The chain carries TRBV11-1 and TRBJ1-3; maybe TRBD1 (6 bases). Germline V CDR1 and CDR2: SGHAT, FQDESV (reference sequence). This CDR3 spans 17 amino acids. V was pared by 0 bases and J by 0 bases, with 12 bases between. Here the CDR3 reads CASSLARTERSGNTIYF. CDR3 coding DNA: TGTGCCAGCAGCTTAGCCCGGACAGAACGCTCTGGAAACACCATATATTTT. The variable domain in full, with the rest retrieved from reference TRBV11-1 and TRBJ1-3, is EAEVAQSPRYKITEKSQAVAFWCDPISGHATLYWYRQILGQGPELLVQFQDESVVDDSQLPKDRFSAERLKGVDSTLKIQPAELGDSAMYLCASSLARTERSGNTIYFGEGSWLTVV.

CDR3 nucleotides: TGTGCCAGCAGCTTAGGGGACCTGCAGTTGGATACGCAGTATTTT. Amino acids: CASSLGDLQLDTQYF. The chain couples TRBV11-2 to TRBJ2-3, with D tentatively TRBD1 or TRBD2 (5 bases each). V was pared by 1 base and J by 6 bases, with 14 bases between. The germline gives CDR1 SGHAT, CDR2 FQNNGV. This CDR3 is built from 15 residues.

The sample holds a few counts of this clone. The rearrangement links TRBV27 to TRBJ1-2; D perhaps matches TRBD1 (5 bases). CDR3 length: 14 residues. V was cut by 1 base and J by 6 bases, with 12 bases left in between. Looked up from germline, CDR1 is MNHEY and CDR2 is SMNVEV (reference sequence). The CDR3: CASSLLSSGHGYTF. CDR3 sequence (DNA): TGTGCCAGCAGTTTATTATCGTCGGGGCATGGCTACACCTTC.

This clone came up once. The V gene is TRBV7-8, the J gene TRBJ1-4; D not certain. The CDR3 is 15 residues long. Germline V lookup: CDR1 SGHVS, CDR2 FQNEAQ. Between the trimmed V and J ends, which lost 3 bases and 7 bases, there was a span of 15 bases. For the CDR3, the DNA is TGTGCCAGCAGCTTCTCGATGGGAGGAGGTGAAAAACTGTTTTTT. Translation: CASSFSMGGGEKLFF.

The chain has TRBV27 and TRBJ2-4; possibly TRBD1 for D (6 bases). V was cut by 3 bases and J by 3 bases, with 12 bases left in between. CDR1 is MNHEY and CDR2 is SMNVEV in the germline V gene (reference sequence). The CDR3 consists of 15 residues. The CDR3 spells CASSFRTEDKNIQYF. In DNA, the CDR3 is TGTGCCAGCAGTTTTAGGACAGAGGACAAAAACATTCAGTACTTC.

This clone was detected a few times. The chain recombines TRBV14 with TRBJ2-1; 8 nucleotides match TRBD2. J was trimmed by 8 bases and V by 4 bases; bases with no gene match: 19. This CDR3 contains 18 residues. CDR1 is SGHDN and CDR2 is FVKESK in the germline V gene. This CDR3 is CASSPVSVRGARIDEQFF. The CDR3 nucleotides read TGTGCCAGCAGCCCTGTAAGCGTGCGGGGGGCCCGGATCGATGAGCAGTTCTTC.

This sequence joins TRBV13 and TRBJ2-3, with TRBD1 matching over 9 bases. Germline CDR1 reads PRHDT; CDR2 reads FYEKMQ (reference sequence). V shed 6 bases and J 6 bases; nucleotides not matched to a gene: 7. The CDR3 consists of 14 residues. The CDR3 loop reads CASRATGGRDTQYF. The CDR3 bases are TGTGCCAGCAGAGCGACAGGGGGTAGGGATACGCAGTATTTT.

This clone was picked up a small number of times. This rearrangement joins TRBV7-9 to TRBJ1-2, with D unresolved. Per the germline V gene, CDR1 is SEHNR and CDR2 is FQNEAQ (reference sequence). Between the trimmed V and J ends, which lost 3 bases and 7 bases, there was a span of 9 bases. This CDR3 region has 12 residues. Here the CDR3 reads CASSLGRSGYTF. CDR3 in DNA: TGTGCCAGCAGCTTGGGAAGAAGTGGCTACACCTTC. Looking up the rest from reference TRBV7-9 and TRBJ1-2 gives the full variable domain: DTGVSQNPRHKITKRGQNVTFRCDPISEHNRLYWYRQTLGQGPEFLTYFQNEAQLEKSRLLSDRFSAERPKGSFSTLEIQRTEQGDSAMYLCASSLGRSGYTFGSGTRLTVV.

This clone was detected only a few times. The chain recombines TRBV7-6 with TRBJ2-1, with a possible D match to TRBD1 (6 bases). The CDR3 contains 17 residues. V was pared by 1 base and J by 3 bases, with 16 bases between. CDR1 is SGHVS and CDR2 is FNYEAQ in the germline V gene. The CDR3 DNA is TGTGCCAGCAGCTTAGAAGAGGGGGAATCGTTCTACAATGAGCAGTTCTTC. Its translation: CASSLEEGESFYNEQFF.

CDR3: CASSLSGGWGGGNTIYF. In DNA form, the CDR3 reads TGTGCCAGCAGTTTAAGCGGCGGGTGGGGCGGTGGAAACACCATATATTTT. This sequence joins TRBV28 and TRBJ1-3; D might be TRBD1 (5 bases). The CDR3 spans 17 residues. Per germline, CDR1 MDHEN and CDR2 SYDVKM. V shed 2 bases and J shed 3 bases, with 17 bases lying between them.

J is TRBJ2-1 and V is TRBV19; 11 nucleotides align to TRBD2. Trimming took 11 bases from V and 5 from J; bases not matched to a gene: 11. CDR3 length: 15 residues. The germline gives CDR1 LNHDA, CDR2 SQIVND (reference sequence). CDR3 residues: CALPRGLADNNEQFF. In nucleotides, the CDR3 is TGTGCCCTCCCTCGGGGACTAGCGGACAACAATGAGCAGTTCTTC.

This chain connects TRBV2 to TRBJ2-2; 10 bases align to TRBD2. J lost 4 bases, V lost 9 bases, and 8 bases had no gene match. Looked up from germline, CDR1 is SNHLY and CDR2 is FYNNEI. This CDR3 comprises 15 residues. CDR3 loop: CARGVGTSATGELFF. For the CDR3, the DNA is TGTGCCAGGGGGGTGGGGACTAGCGCCACCGGGGAGCTGTTTTTT.

On this clone itself: At one of its ends the junction is not consistent with the germline gene, which may arise from a read error. V and J are TRBV6-2 or TRBV6-3 and TRBJ2-1; 15 bases align to TRBD2. The CDR3 consists of 15 residues. CDR1 is MNHEY and CDR2 is SVGEGT in the germline V gene. Here the CDR3 DNA reads TGTGCCAGCAGTACCCGGGGACTAGCGGGGGGCCCCAATGTCTTC. Translating it yields CASSTRGLAGGPNVF.

The CDR3 DNA follows: TGTGCCAGCAGTTTATCGGTAGCGGGGGTCGGGGAGCTGTTTTTT. Protein: CASSLSVAGVGELFF. This chain joins TRBV28 and TRBJ2-2; 9 nucleotides line up with TRBD2. J gave up 7 bases and V 1 base, and 4 bases lay outside the gene matches. From germline, CDR1 is MDHEN and CDR2 SYDVKM. The CDR3 totals 15 residues.

This chain joins TRBV7-6 and TRBJ2-3, with D unresolved. The germline V gene encodes CDR1 SGHVS and CDR2 FNYEAQ. V gave up 1 base and J gave up 6 bases, with 2 bases separating them. The CDR3 length is 11 residues. CDR3 nucleotides: TGTGCCAGCAGCTTAGTTGATACGCAGTATTTT. This encodes CASSLVDTQYF.